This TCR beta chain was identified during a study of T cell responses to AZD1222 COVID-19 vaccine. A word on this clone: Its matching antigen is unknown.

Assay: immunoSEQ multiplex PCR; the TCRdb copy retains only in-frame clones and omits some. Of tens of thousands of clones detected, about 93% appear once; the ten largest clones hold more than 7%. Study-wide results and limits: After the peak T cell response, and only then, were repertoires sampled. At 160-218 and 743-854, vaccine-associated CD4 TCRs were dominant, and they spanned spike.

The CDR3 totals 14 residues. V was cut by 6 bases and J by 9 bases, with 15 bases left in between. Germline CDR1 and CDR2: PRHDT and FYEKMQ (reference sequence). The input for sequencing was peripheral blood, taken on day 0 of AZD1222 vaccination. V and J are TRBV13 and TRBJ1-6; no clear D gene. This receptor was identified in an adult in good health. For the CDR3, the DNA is TGTGCCAGCAGTTTGGATCGGAACCTTTCACCCCTCCACTTT. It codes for CASSLDRNLSPLHF.